Following are 10 T cell receptor beta chains from one sample sequenced in a study of tissue T cells after allogeneic stem cell transplantation. TCRdb's table, derived via immunoSEQ multiplex PCR, lists solely in-frame clones and lacks some. The sample contains over 25,000 clones, over 75% of which appear only once. The sample was blood, taken before transplantation. The receptors were sampled from a woman aged 18-49 years who later had graft-versus-host disease after an allogeneic stem cell transplant.

This chain links TRBV28 with TRBJ1-5; D might be TRBD1 (5 bases). This CDR3 comprises 14 residues. Germline V gene data show CDR1 as MDHEN and CDR2 as SYDVKM. V dropped 3 bases and J dropped 10 bases, with 16 bases sitting between them. This CDR3 is CASSFYRPGPPQHF. The CDR3 DNA reads TGTGCCAGCAGTTTCTACCGCCCGGGACCCCCCCAGCATTTT.

This clone appeared once. V and J are TRBV7-9 and TRBJ1-1; a weak D match, TRBD1 (6 bases). The CDR3 is 13 amino acids. Germline CDR1 and CDR2: SEHNR and FQNEAQ (reference sequence). V was clipped by 1 base and J by 10 bases, with 13 bases between them. This chain's CDR3 is CASSLGTGRGAFF. DNA of the CDR3: TGTGCCAGCAGCTTAGGAACAGGGAGGGGAGCTTTCTTT.

J is TRBJ1-5 and V is TRBV7-9; tentatively, D is TRBD1 (5 bases). The CDR3 has 12 residues. Germline CDR1 is SEHNR and CDR2 is FQNEAQ (reference sequence). V shed 8 bases and J shed 2 bases, with 7 bases lying between them. In DNA form, the CDR3 reads TGTGCCAGCCAAGGGGGCAATCAGCCCCAGCATTTT. This encodes CASQGGNQPQHF.

The chain recombines TRBV27 with TRBJ1-1; maybe TRBD1 (5 bases). Germline V gives CDR1 MNHEY, CDR2 SMNVEV (reference sequence). CDR3 size: 13 residues. V dropped 3 bases and J dropped 7 bases, with 12 bases sitting between them. The CDR3 spells CASSFGTGGEAFF. CDR3 bases: TGTGCCAGCAGTTTCGGGACCGGAGGTGAAGCTTTCTTT.

V is TRBV10-3 and J is TRBJ1-1; D is undetermined. In germline, CDR1 is ENHRY, CDR2 SYGVKD. Trimming cost V 3 bases and J 1 base, with 6 bases left between them. This CDR3 has 13 residues. In DNA, the CDR3 is TGTGCCATCAGTGATTCAGGGAACACTGAAGCTTTCTTT. As protein: CAISDSGNTEAFF.

The genes are TRBV15 and TRBJ2-3, with D unclear. The germline V and J ends were trimmed by 1 base and 4 bases, with 9 bases remaining between them. Germline-derived CDR1 and CDR2 are LNHNV and YYDKDF (reference sequence). The CDR3 has 14 amino acids. CDR3 residues: CATSRVLNSDTQYF. The CDR3 region has the DNA TGTGCCACCAGCAGAGTTCTAAATTCAGATACGCAGTATTTT.

This clone came up once. The chain is built from TRBV4-2 and TRBJ1-1, with TRBD1 identical over 9 bases. CDR3 length: 14 residues. Germline trimming cut 0 bases from V and 10 bases from J; bases unmatched to any gene: 6. Per germline, CDR1 LGHNA and CDR2 YNFKEQ. CDR3 DNA: TGTGCCAGCAGCCAAGATACCAGGACAGGGGTAGCTTTCTTT. Translated: CASSQDTRTGVAFF.

V gene TRBV9 combines with J gene TRBJ1-1; TRBD1 might be the D (6 bases). Trimming pared 4 bases from V and 1 base from J, leaving 11 bases between. This CDR3 has 14 residues. The germline gives CDR1 SGDLS, CDR2 YYNGEE. CDR3 region: CASSHGQPNTEAFF. DNA for the CDR3: TGTGCCAGCAGCCACGGACAGCCGAACACTGAAGCTTTCTTT.

The rearrangement joins TRBV20-1 to TRBJ2-7; D is uncertain. Trimming removed 4 bases at V and 5 bases at J, with 9 bases between. The CDR3 is 11 residues long. CDR1 and CDR2 from the germline V gene are DFQATT and SNEGSKA (reference sequence). The chain's CDR3 is CSANAPNEQYF. DNA of the CDR3: TGCAGTGCTAACGCCCCCAACGAGCAGTACTTC.

The V call is TRBV10-3, the J call TRBJ2-3; no firm D call. The germline V gene has CDR1 ENHRY and CDR2 SYGVKD. Trimming removed 7 bases at V and 0 bases at J, with 17 bases between. The CDR3 contains 16 residues. The CDR3 coding sequence is TGTGCCATCATGGTGGGTGGCGGAACTAGCACAGATACGCAGTATTTT. This encodes CAIMVGGGTSTDTQYF.